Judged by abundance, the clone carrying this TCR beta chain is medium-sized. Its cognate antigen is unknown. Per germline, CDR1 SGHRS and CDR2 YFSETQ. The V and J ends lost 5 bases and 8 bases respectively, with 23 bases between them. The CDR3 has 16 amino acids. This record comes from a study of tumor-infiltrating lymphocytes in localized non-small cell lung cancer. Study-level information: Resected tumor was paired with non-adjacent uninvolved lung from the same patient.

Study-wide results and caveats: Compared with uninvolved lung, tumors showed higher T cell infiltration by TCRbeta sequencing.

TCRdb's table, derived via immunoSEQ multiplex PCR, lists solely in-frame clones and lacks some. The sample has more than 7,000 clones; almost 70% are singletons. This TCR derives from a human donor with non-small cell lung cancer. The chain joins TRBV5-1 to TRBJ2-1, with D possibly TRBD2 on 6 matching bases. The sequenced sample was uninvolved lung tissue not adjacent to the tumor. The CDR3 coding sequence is TGCGCCAGCAGGCCACTTGGGATGGGGGGATTGGATGAGCAGTTCTTC. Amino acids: CASRPLGMGGLDEQFF.